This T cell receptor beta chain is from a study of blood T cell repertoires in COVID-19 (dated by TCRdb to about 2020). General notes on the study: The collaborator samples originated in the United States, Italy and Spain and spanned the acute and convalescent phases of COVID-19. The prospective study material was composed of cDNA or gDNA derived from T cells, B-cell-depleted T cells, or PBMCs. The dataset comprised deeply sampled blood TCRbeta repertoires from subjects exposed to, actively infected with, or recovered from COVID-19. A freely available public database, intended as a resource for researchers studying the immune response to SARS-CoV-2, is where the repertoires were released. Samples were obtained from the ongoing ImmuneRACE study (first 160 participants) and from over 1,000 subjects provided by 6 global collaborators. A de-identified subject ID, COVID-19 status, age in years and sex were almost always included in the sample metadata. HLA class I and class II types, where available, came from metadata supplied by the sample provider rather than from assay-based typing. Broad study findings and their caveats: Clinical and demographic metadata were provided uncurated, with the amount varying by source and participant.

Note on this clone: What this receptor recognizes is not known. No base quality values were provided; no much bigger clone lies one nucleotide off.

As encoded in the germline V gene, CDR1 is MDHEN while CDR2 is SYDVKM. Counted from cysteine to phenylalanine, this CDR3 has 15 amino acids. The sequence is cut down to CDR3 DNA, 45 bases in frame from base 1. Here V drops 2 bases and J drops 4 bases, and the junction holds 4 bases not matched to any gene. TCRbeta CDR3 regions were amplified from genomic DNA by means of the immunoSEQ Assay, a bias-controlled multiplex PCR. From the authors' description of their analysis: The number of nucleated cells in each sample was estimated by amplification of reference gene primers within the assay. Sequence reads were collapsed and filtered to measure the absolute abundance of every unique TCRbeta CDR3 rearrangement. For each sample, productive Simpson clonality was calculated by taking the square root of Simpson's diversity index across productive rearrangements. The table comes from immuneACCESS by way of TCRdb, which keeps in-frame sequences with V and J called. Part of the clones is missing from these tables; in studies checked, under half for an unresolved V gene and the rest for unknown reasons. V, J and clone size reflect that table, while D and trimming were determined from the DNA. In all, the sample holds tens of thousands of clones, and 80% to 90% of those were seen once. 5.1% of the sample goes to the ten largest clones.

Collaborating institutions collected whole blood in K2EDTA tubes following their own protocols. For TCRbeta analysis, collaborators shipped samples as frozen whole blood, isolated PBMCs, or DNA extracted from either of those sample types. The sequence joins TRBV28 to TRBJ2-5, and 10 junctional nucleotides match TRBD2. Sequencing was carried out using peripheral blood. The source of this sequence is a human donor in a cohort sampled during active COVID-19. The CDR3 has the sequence CASSLVSGGAETQYF. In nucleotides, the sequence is TGTGCCAGCAGTTTAGTCAGCGGGGGGGCAGAGACCCAGTACTTC.